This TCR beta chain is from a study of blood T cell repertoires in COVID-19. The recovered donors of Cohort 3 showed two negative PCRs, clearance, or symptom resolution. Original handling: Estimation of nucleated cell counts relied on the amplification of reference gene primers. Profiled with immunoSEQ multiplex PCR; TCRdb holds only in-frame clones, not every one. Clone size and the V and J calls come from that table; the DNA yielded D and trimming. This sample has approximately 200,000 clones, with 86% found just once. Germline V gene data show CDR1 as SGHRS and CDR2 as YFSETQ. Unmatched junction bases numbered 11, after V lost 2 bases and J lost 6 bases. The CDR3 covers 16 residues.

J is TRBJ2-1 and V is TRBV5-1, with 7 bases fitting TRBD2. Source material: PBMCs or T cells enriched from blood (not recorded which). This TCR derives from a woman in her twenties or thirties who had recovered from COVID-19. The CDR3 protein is CASSLPSGSLFNEQFF. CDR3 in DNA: TGCGCCAGCAGCTTACCTAGCGGATCTTTGTTCAATGAGCAGTTCTTC.